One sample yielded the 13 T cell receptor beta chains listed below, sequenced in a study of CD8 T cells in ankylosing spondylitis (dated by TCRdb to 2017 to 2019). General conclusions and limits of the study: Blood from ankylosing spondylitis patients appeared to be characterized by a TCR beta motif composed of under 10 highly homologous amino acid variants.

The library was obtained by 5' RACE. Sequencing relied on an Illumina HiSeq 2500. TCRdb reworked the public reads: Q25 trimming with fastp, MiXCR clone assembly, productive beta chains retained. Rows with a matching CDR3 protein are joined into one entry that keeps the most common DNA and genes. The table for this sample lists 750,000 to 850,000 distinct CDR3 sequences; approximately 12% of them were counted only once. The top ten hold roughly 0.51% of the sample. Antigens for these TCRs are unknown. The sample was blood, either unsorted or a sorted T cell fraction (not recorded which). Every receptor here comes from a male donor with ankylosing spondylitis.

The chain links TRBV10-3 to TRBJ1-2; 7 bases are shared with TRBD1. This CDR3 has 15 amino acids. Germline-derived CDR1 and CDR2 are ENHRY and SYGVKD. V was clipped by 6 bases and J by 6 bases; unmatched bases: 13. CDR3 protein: CAIRRQGPTNHGYTF. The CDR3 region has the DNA TGTGCCATCAGGAGACAGGGCCCTACCAATCATGGCTACACCTTC.

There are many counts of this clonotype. The CDR3 DNA reads TGCAGTGCTGTCGGGACGGAATACAATGAGCAGTTCTTC. Amino acid sequence: CSAVGTEYNEQFF. The rearrangement uses TRBV20-1 and TRBJ2-1, with D perhaps assigned TRBD1 or TRBD2 (5 bases each). Trimming stripped 5 bases from V and 4 bases from J, with 12 bases between. Germline CDR1 reads DFQATT; CDR2 reads SNEGSKA (reference sequence). The CDR3 runs to 13 residues.

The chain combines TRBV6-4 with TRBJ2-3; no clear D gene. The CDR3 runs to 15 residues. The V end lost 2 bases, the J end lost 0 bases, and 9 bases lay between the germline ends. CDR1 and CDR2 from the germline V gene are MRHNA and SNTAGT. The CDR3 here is CASSDGPFSTDTQYF. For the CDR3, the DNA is TGTGCCAGCAGTGACGGTCCTTTCAGCACAGATACGCAGTATTTT.

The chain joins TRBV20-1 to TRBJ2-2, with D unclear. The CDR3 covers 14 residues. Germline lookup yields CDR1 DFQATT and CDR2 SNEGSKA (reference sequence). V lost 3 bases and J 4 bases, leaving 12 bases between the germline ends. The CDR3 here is CSASEGLGTGELFF. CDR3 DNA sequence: TGCAGTGCTAGTGAAGGATTGGGCACCGGGGAGCTGTTTTTT.

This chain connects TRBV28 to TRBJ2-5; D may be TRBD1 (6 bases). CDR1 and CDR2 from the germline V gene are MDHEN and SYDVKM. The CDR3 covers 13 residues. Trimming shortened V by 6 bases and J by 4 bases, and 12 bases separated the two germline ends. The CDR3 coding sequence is TGTGCCAGCAGAAGCTGGGGGCGAGAGACCCAGTACTTC. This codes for CASRSWGRETQYF. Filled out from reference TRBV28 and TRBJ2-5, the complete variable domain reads DVKVTQSSRYLVKRTGEKVFLECVQDMDHENMFWYRQDPGLGLRLIYFSYDVKMKEKGDIPEGYSVSREKKERFSLILESASTNQTSMYLCASRSWGRETQYFGPGTRLLVL.

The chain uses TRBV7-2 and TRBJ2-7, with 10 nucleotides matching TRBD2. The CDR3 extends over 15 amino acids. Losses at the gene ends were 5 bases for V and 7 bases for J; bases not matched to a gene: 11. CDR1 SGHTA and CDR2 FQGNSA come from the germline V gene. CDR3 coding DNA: TGTGCCAGCAGCCCGTCGAGCGGGGGGGCGTTTGAGCAGTACTTC. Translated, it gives CASSPSSGGAFEQYF.

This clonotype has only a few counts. CDR3 DNA sequence: TGTGCCAGCATCCCCAGGAGTTGGGCTAACCAAGAGACCCAGTACTTC. Protein sequence: CASIPRSWANQETQYF. This chain links TRBV12-3 or TRBV12-4 with TRBJ2-5; D is undetermined. The CDR3 is 16 amino acids. Trimming left V 7 bases short and J 0 bases short, with 18 bases between.

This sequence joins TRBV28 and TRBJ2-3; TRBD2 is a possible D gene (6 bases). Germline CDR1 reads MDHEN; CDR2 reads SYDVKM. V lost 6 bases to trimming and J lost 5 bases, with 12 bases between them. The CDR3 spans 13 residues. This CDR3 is CASRGLGRDTQYF. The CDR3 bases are TGTGCCAGCAGGGGACTGGGCAGAGATACGCAGTATTTT.

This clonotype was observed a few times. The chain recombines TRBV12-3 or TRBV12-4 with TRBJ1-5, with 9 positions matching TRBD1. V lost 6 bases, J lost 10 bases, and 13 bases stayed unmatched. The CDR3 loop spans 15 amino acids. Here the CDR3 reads CASRKGGQGMSPQHF. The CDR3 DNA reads TGTGCCAGCAGAAAGGGGGGACAGGGCATGAGTCCCCAGCATTTT.

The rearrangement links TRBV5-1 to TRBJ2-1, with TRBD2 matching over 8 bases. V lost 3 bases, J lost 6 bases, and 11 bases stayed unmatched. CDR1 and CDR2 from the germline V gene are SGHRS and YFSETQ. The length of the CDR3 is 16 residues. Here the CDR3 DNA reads TGCGCCAGCAGCTCTCTGTCTAACGGGGGGGCCAATGAGCAGTTCTTC. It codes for CASSSLSNGGANEQFF.

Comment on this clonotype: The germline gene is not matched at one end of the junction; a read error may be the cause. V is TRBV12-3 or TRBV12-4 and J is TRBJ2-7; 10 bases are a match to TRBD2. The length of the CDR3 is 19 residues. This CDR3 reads CAISFWGLASMLNSYEQYF. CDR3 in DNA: TGTGCCATCAGTTTCTGGGGACTAGCGAGCATGCTTAATTCCTACGAGCAGTACTTC.

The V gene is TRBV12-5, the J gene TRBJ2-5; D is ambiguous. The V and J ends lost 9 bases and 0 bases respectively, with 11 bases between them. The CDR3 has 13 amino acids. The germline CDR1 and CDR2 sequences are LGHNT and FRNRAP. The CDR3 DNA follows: TGTGCTAGCCAAGACCCTTACCAAGAGACCCAGTACTTC. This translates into CASQDPYQETQYF. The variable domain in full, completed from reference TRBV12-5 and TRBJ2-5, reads DARVTQTPRHKVTEMGQEVTMRCQPILGHNTVFWYRQTMMQGLELLAYFRNRAPLDDSGMPKDRFSAEMPDATLATLKIQPSEPRDSAVYFCASQDPYQETQYFGPGTRLLVL.

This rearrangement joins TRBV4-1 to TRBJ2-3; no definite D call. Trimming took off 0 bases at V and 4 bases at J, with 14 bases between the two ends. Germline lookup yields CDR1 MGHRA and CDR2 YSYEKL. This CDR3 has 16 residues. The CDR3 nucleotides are TGCGCCAGCAGCCAAGAGCCCAACAGACGAGCAGATACGCAGTATTTT. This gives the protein CASSQEPNRRADTQYF.